This T cell receptor (beta chain) was sequenced in a study of T cells in Graves' hyperthyroidism and ophthalmopathy. Study overall: Before any treatment, at initial diagnosis, peripheral blood was collected.

The germline CDR1 and CDR2 sequences are MDHEN and SYDVKM. The CDR3 extends over 15 amino acids. V was pared by 2 bases and J by 2 bases, with 10 bases between. The table lists this clonotype with many counts. Antigen specificity is unknown. Notes on the study in general: For ophthalmopathy, model prediction preceded onset by a median 6.5 months.

Amplification targeted TCR beta CDR3 regions from RNA transcripts. The HTBI primer set was used in a first-round RT-PCR of the TCR CDR3. TCRdb used MiXCR to reprocess the multiplex PCR reads, holding one entry per CDR3 protein. The data contain about 350,000 distinct CDR3 sequences, 19% of them singletons. Exclusion of patients followed from uncontrolled infection, other autoimmune disease, pregnancy or lactation. Clinical symptoms, serum thyroxine, TRAb, thyroid ultrasound and orbital computed tomography established diagnosis. The source is a woman aged 18-29 years with Graves' hyperthyroidism. V gene TRBV28 combines with J gene TRBJ1-3, with no clear D. The sample was blood. CDR3 residues: CASSLPPGTGNTIYF. The CDR3 DNA sequence: TGTGCCAGCAGTTTACCGCCGGGGACTGGAAACACCATATATTTT.